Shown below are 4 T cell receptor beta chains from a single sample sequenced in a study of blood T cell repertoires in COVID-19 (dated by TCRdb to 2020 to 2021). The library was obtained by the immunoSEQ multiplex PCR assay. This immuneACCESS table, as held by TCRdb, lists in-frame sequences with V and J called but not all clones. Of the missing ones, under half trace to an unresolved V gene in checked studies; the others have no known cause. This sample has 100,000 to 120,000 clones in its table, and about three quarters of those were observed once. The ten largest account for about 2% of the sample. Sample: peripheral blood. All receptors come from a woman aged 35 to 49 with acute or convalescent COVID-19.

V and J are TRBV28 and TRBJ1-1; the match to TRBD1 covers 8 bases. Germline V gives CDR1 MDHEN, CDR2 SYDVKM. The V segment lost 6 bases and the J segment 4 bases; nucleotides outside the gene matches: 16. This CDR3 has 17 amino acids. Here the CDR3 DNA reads TGTGCCAGCAGCCCCTTTACCCCCTTGACAGGGGTCACTGAAGCTTTCTTT. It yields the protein CASSPFTPLTGVTEAFF. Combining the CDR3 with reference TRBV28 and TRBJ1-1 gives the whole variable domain DVKVTQSSRYLVKRTGEKVFLECVQDMDHENMFWYRQDPGLGLRLIYFSYDVKMKEKGDIPEGYSVSREKKERFSLILESASTNQTSMYLCASSPFTPLTGVTEAFFGQGTRLTVV.

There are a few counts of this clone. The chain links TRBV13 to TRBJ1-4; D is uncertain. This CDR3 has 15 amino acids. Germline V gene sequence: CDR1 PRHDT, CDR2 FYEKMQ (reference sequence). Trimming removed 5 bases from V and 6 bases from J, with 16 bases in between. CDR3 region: CASSHYLTRDEKLFF. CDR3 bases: TGTGCCAGCAGCCACTACCTTACCCGGGATGAAAAACTGTTTTTT.

This CDR3 reads CASSEIGGSTDTQYF. CDR3 DNA: TGTGCCAGCAGTGAAATCGGAGGCTCAACAGATACGCAGTATTTT. The chain recombines TRBV6-1 with TRBJ2-3, with D perhaps TRBD2 (5 bases). The V gene lost 2 bases and the J gene lost 3 bases, with 12 bases spanning the gap. Germline V lookup: CDR1 MNHNS, CDR2 SASEGT. This CDR3 region has 15 residues.

The CDR3, as DNA: TGCGCCAGCAGCCAAGCCACCGGGAAAACAGATACGCAGTATTTT. It yields the protein CASSQATGKTDTQYF. The V and J genes are TRBV4-3 and TRBJ2-3; D is perhaps TRBD2 (5 bases). The germline V gene encodes CDR1 LGHNA and CDR2 YSLEER. The CDR3 is 15 residues long. V was cut by 1 base and J by 3 bases, with 11 bases left in between.